What follows are 16 T cell receptor beta chains derived from one specimen sequenced in a study of blood T cells in healthy people across ages. Through a sample-barcoded 5' primer and a J-beta primer mix, a second PCR was run for 7 to 11 cycles. TCRdb passed the 5' RACE reads through MiXCR, listing each CDR3 protein once. The table lists approximately 700,000 distinct CDR3 sequences, about a third of them singletons. Specimen: blood. The receptor set was obtained from a woman aged 80 or over in good health.

This clonotype was recorded at least ten times. The chain combines TRBV2 with TRBJ2-7; 7 nucleotides align to TRBD1. The germline V gene has CDR1 SNHLY and CDR2 FYNNEI. Unmatched junction bases numbered 5, after V lost 7 bases and J lost 2 bases. This CDR3 contains 13 residues. The CDR3 protein is CASNRGPTYEQYF. The CDR3 nucleotides are TGTGCCAGCAACAGGGGACCTACCTACGAGCAGTACTTC.

About this clonotype itself: One junction end disagrees with the germline gene, perhaps due to a read error. CDR3 region: CATSRDGGEKRFF. The DNA of the CDR3 is TGTGCCACCAGCAGAGACGGGGGTGAAAAACGGTTTTTT. The rearrangement joins TRBV15 to TRBJ1-4; perhaps TRBD1 as D (5 bases). Germline V gene lookup returns CDR1 LNHNV and CDR2 YYDKDF (reference sequence). The CDR3 runs to 13 residues.

Regarding this clonotype: This may be a read error: a much more frequent sequence differs by one nucleotide. This chain joins TRBV2 and TRBJ2-1; 12 bases are shared with TRBD2. The CDR3 loop spans 16 amino acids. Germline V gene lookup returns CDR1 SNHLY and CDR2 FYNNEI. V gave up 8 bases and J gave up 7 bases; unmatched junction bases: 12. The CDR3 is CASGARLAGGLNEQFF. The CDR3 bases are TGTGCCAGCGGCGCCCGTCTAGCGGGGGGGCTTAATGAGCAGTTCTTC. The complete variable domain, with remaining parts taken from reference TRBV2 and TRBJ2-1, reads EPEVTQTPSHQVTQMGQEVILRCVPISNHLYFYWYRQILGQKVEFLVSFYNNEISEKSEIFDDQFSVERPDGSNFTLKIRSTKLEDSAMYFCASGARLAGGLNEQFFGPGTRLTVL.

The sample holds many counts of this clonotype. The CDR3 DNA reads as TGCAGTGCTAGCCGGCTAGCGGGGGACGCCTACCAAGAGACCCAGTACTTC. This gives the protein CSASRLAGDAYQETQYF. The chain employs TRBV20-1 and TRBJ2-5; 10 nucleotides agree with TRBD2. The CDR3 consists of 17 residues. CDR1 is DFQATT and CDR2 is SNEGSKA in the germline V gene (reference sequence). V shed 3 bases, J shed 0 bases, and the junction held 10 bases outside the gene matches.

Comment on this clonotype: Since a much larger clone is just one base distant, this may be a read error. The rearrangement links TRBV6-6 to TRBJ1-1; 7 bases match TRBD1. V lost 6 bases, J lost 1 base, and 2 bases stayed unmatched. Germline CDR1 and CDR2: MNHNY and SVGAGI (reference sequence). The CDR3 consists of 13 residues. The CDR3 here is CASRYRGNTEAFF. CDR3 nucleotides: TGTGCCAGCAGATACAGGGGGAACACTGAAGCTTTCTTT.

In its sample, this clonotype was seen a few times. V gene TRBV9 combines with J gene TRBJ1-6; no definite D call. This CDR3 comprises 16 residues. Germline CDR1 is SGDLS and CDR2 is YYNGEE. V was trimmed by 0 bases and J by 13 bases, leaving 20 bases between them. DNA for the CDR3: TGTGCCAGCAGCGTAGGGGAAGGAGGTCTCAAGGTTCCCCTCCACTTT. It specifies CASSVGEGGLKVPLHF.

The table lists this clonotype with many counts. J is TRBJ1-2 and V is TRBV7-3; 10 bases fit TRBD1. Germline lookup yields CDR1 SGHTA and CDR2 FQGTGA. The CDR3 extends over 15 amino acids. J was trimmed by 4 bases and V by 5 bases; bases with no gene match: 7. In DNA, the CDR3 is TGTGCCAGCAGCGTATCGGGACAGGGGTTCTATGGCTACACCTTC. Residues: CASSVSGQGFYGYTF.

A few counts support this clonotype. The chain has TRBV5-1 and TRBJ1-1, with D unresolved. CDR1 and CDR2 (germline): SGHRS, YFSETQ. The CDR3 contains 15 residues. The ends were cut back, 0 bases at V and 1 base at J, with 10 bases in the middle. The CDR3 region is CASSLAGNSNTEAFF. The CDR3 coding sequence is TGCGCCAGCAGCTTGGCTGGAAATTCGAACACTGAAGCTTTCTTT.

The V call is TRBV18, the J call TRBJ1-2; 7 bases fit TRBD1. V lost 1 base and J lost 3; bases outside the gene matches: 8. The CDR3 totals 16 residues. The germline gives CDR1 KGHSH, CDR2 LQKENI. The CDR3 spells CASSPLPGQIDYGYTF. Here the CDR3 DNA reads TGTGCCAGCTCACCACTTCCGGGACAGATCGACTATGGCTACACCTTC.

The table lists this clonotype with a few counts. The CDR3 nucleotides read TGTGCCAGCAGCTTAGAGCCCTCAGGTTTAGCTTTCTTT. Its protein is CASSLEPSGLAFF. V and J are TRBV11-2 and TRBJ1-1; no reliable D call. Per the germline V gene, CDR1 is SGHAT and CDR2 is FQNNGV. CDR3 length equals 13 residues. V lost 0 bases to trimming and J lost 10 bases, with 12 bases between them.

This clonotype has ten or more counts. This may be a read error: a much more frequent sequence differs by one nucleotide. The chain joins TRBV7-2 to TRBJ1-2; the D gene is possibly TRBD1 (5 bases). The CDR3 length is 13 residues. Trimming took off 2 bases at V and 6 bases at J, with 10 bases between the two ends. Germline CDR1 SGHTA, CDR2 FQGNSA. The CDR3 sequence is CASSLRRGHGYTF. DNA of the CDR3: TGTGCCAGCAGCTTAAGGAGGGGTCATGGCTACACCTTC. Together with reference TRBV7-2 and TRBJ1-2, the CDR3 gives the full variable domain: GAGVSQSPSNKVTEKGKDVELRCDPISGHTALYWYRQSLGQGLEFLIYFQGNSAPDKSGLPSDRFSAERTGGSVSTLTIQRTQQEDSAVYLCASSLRRGHGYTFGSGTRLTVV.

This clonotype was seen a few times. This sequence joins TRBV30 and TRBJ1-1; TRBD1 is a possible D gene (5 bases). The CDR3 sequence is 15 residues long. V was pared by 0 bases and J by 4 bases, with 15 bases between. CDR1 is GTSNPN and CDR2 is SVGIG in the germline V gene (reference sequence). The CDR3: CAWSVSGGRATEAFF. The CDR3 DNA reads TGTGCCTGGAGTGTATCGGGGGGGAGGGCCACTGAAGCTTTCTTT.

This chain joins TRBV28 and TRBJ1-5; D not certain. The germline CDR1 and CDR2 sequences are MDHEN and SYDVKM. The V and J ends lost 4 bases and 3 bases respectively, with 10 bases between them. This CDR3 has 14 residues. The CDR3 protein is CASSSRRANQPQHF. The CDR3 nucleotides are TGTGCCAGCAGTTCCCGACGGGCCAATCAGCCCCAGCATTTT.

At least ten counts were recorded for this clonotype. V usage is TRBV6-6 and J usage is TRBJ2-1; the D gene is possibly TRBD1 (6 bases). Germline assignment: CDR1 MNHNY and CDR2 SVGAGI (reference sequence). The CDR3 contains 16 residues. Trimming cost V 0 bases and J 5 bases, with 14 bases left between them. The CDR3 loop reads CASSYSRDIEHNEQFF. The CDR3 DNA sequence: TGTGCCAGCAGTTACTCCCGGGACATAGAACACAATGAGCAGTTCTTC.

A few counts support this clonotype. The chain uses TRBV7-2 and TRBJ2-1; possible D gene TRBD1, 8 bases. The germline V gene encodes CDR1 SGHTA and CDR2 FQGNSA. CDR3 length: 17 residues. Deletions cut 4 bases from V and 7 bases from J, with 23 bases between. CDR3 nucleotide sequence: TGTGCCAGCAGCTGGGGGGGCGGGGCAGGGGGCCGAAATGAGCAGTTCTTC. Translating it yields CASSWGGGAGGRNEQFF.

Notes on this clonotype: Possible read error: a much larger clone is one base away. This sequence joins TRBV29-1 and TRBJ2-5; 13 nucleotides line up with TRBD2. This CDR3 region has 15 residues. Germline V gives CDR1 SQVTM, CDR2 ANQGSEA. The ends lost 4 bases at V and 11 bases at J; junction bases unmatched: 13. The CDR3 nucleotides read TGCAGCGTTGCGGGTGGGACTAGCGGGGCGGATGAGCAGTACTTC. Translated: CSVAGGTSGADEQYF.